This TCR beta chain was observed in a study of cytotoxic CD8 clonotypes in ibrutinib-treated CLL. Study context: Samples had a mean of nearly 260,000 productive templates and around 90,000 productive rearrangements.

The repertoire was sequenced with immunoSEQ multiplex PCR; TCRdb's copy has only in-frame clones and lacks some. This sample has just over 200,000 clones, with roughly three quarters found just once. The receptor was derived from a human donor with chronic lymphocytic leukemia. The specimen comprised PBMCs, sampled after 12 months of ibrutinib treatment.

The CDR3: CASSLWAVANYGYTF. The CDR3 bases are TGTGCCAGCAGTTTATGGGCGGTTGCTAACTATGGCTACACCTTC. The J gene is TRBJ1-2, the V gene TRBV28; D remains unclear. Trimming left V 0 bases short and J 0 bases short, with 8 bases between. Germline CDR1 MDHEN, CDR2 SYDVKM. The CDR3 is 15 amino acids.